This T cell receptor beta chain comes out of a study of blood T cell repertoires in COVID-19. Study context: There were acute and convalescent COVID-19 samples, and they came from the United States, Italy and Spain. The analysed material was cDNA or gDNA that came from T cells, B-cell-depleted T cells, or PBMCs.

The CDR3 sequence is 16 residues long. The V and J ends lost 5 bases and 7 bases respectively, with 21 bases between them. Germline V gene data show CDR1 as MDHEN and CDR2 as SYDVKM. Original processing notes: Amplification of reference gene primers provided the estimated nucleated cell counts. TCRdb's copy holds only in-frame clones and misses some; the assay was immunoSEQ multiplex PCR. The V and J calls and the clone size are those of that table, but D and trimming were determined from the DNA. The table lists roughly 18,000 clones, about 88% of them singletons. The origin of this receptor is a man in his 70s with acute or convalescent COVID-19. Sequenced material: peripheral blood. The chain recombines TRBV28 with TRBJ1-5; TRBD1 might be the D (5 bases). CDR3 sequence: CASSERSGGEEQPQHF. Written as DNA, the CDR3 is TGTGCCAGCAGTGAACGGAGCGGAGGGGAGGAGCAGCCCCAGCATTTT.